This entry features one TCR beta chain sequence. The antigen remains unidentified. The CDR3 runs to 16 residues. J gave up 8 bases and V 0 bases, and 8 bases lay outside the gene matches. Germline-derived CDR1 and CDR2 are LNHNV and YYDKDF (reference sequence). The sample comes from a study of cytomegalovirus exposure and HLA in healthy donors. Study overall: Genotyping of some 400 donors showed that about 84% belonged to the Caucasian-associated ancestry cluster.

Study results and limitations: Common viral pathogens (according to a later analysis) appeared linked to several of the most significant clusters.

Researchers ran the PCR with 60 Vbeta and 13 Jbeta primers. Here immunoSEQ multiplex PCR was the method, and the copy in TCRdb shows in-frame clones only, minus some. The repertoire holds roughly 180,000 clones, with more than 80% as singletons. The rearrangement links TRBV15 to TRBJ1-4, with 8 bases that match TRBD1. The sample was PBMCs. The sequence was obtained from a man aged 18 to 29 in good health and CMV-seronegative. CDR3 sequence (DNA): TGTGCCACCAGCAGAGACGTAGGACAGGGCGGGGAAAAACTGTTTTTT. This gives the protein CATSRDVGQGGEKLFF.